This entry is about one T cell receptor beta chain. Its antigen has not been determined. Sequencing was carried out with an Illumina HiSeq 2000. TCR beta cDNA libraries were made by 5'RACE template switching that added a universal primer site and unique molecular identifiers. Priming for cDNA synthesis came from the TCR beta constant segment, and two successive PCR amplification steps followed. As for how the authors treated the data: MIGEC handled demultiplexing of the reads and grouping by UMI, while MiTCR was used to assemble and quantify clonotypes. Only TCR cDNA sequences supported by at least two reads were kept to exclude erroneous sequences. The tcR package was used for downstream repertoire analysis, and clonotypes were matched across fractions by CDR3 nucleotide sequence plus V segment. VDJmatch was used to annotate antigen specificity against VDJdb, with one amino acid substitution in CDR3 allowed. With the reads reprocessed by TCRdb, a single entry stands for each CDR3 protein sequence and no DNA is reported. TCRdb, not the original authors, processed these V and J calls. This sample's table lists under 500,000 distinct CDR3 sequences. The ten largest account for approximately 6.8% of the sample.

The sample belongs to a study of T cells expressing NK-cell markers (TCRdb year 2020). Looking at the study overall: TCR beta-chain repertoires were profiled in sorted CD3+CD56+NKG2C+, CD3+CD56+NKG2C- and CD3+CD56-NKG2C+ T-cell subsets from several donors. Among the eight sequenced donors, seven were HCMV-seropositive and one was HCMV-seronegative. All eight donors whose samples were sequenced were randomly selected healthy volunteers, three of them men and five women. Sequencing of the libraries produced 2 x 150 bp reads on Illumina HiSeq 2000/2500, MiSeq or NextSeq. Summary of the overall study and its limitations: Those dominant clonotypes were again the most abundant among CD3+CD56-NKG2C+ cells in four donors, at roughly 25-60.1%. In roughly 6 donors, the dominant CD3+CD56+NKG2C+ clonotypes ranked among the top 10 CD8+ clonotypes, making up about 1.0-7.0% of CD8+ T cells. It remained unclear whether the expanded NKG2C-expressing T cell clones were specific for HCMV antigens.

CDR1 and CDR2 are read off the germline V gene (reference sequence) as MNHEY and SMNVEV. Counted from cysteine to phenylalanine, this CDR3 has 13 amino acids. Only the protein sequence is given. HCMV-specific IgG was detected in serum with a commercial ELISA kit to determine HCMV serostatus. Ficoll density gradient centrifugation was used to isolate peripheral blood mononuclear cells from blood. Sequences were obtained from blood T cells: a sorted CD56 or NKG2C T cell subset, CD4+ or CD8+ T cells, or bulk PBMC T cells (not recorded which). This receptor chain uses TRBV27 and TRBJ1-1; TCRdb names TRBD1, which stays unverified in the absence of DNA. The sequence was obtained from a woman between 18 and 75 years old in good health. Here the CDR3 is given as CATSDRGKTEAFF.